This T cell receptor (beta chain) was captured in a study of molecular identifiers for immune sequencing clone quantification. V shed 5 bases, J shed 3 bases, and the junction held 15 bases outside the gene matches. Germline CDR1 SGHVS, CDR2 FNYEAQ. The length of the CDR3 is 17 residues. TCRdb passed the PCR reads through MiXCR, listing each CDR3 protein once. The table shows 400,000 to 600,000 distinct CDR3 sequences, with around 25% occurring only once. Material for sequencing was naive CD8+ T cells from blood, with Jurkat cell RNA spiked in. Sample subset: FACS-sorted CD8+CD4-CCR7+CD45RA+ naive T cells. J is TRBJ2-7 and V is TRBV7-6; TRBD1 matches at 8 bases. This clonotype was sampled from a human donor in good health. Some libraries in this study had Jurkat cell RNA spiked in. In DNA form, the CDR3 reads TGTGCCAGCAGCCTCGCCCGGGACAGGTCCCACCTCTACGAGCAGTACTTC. This encodes CASSLARDRSHLYEQYF.